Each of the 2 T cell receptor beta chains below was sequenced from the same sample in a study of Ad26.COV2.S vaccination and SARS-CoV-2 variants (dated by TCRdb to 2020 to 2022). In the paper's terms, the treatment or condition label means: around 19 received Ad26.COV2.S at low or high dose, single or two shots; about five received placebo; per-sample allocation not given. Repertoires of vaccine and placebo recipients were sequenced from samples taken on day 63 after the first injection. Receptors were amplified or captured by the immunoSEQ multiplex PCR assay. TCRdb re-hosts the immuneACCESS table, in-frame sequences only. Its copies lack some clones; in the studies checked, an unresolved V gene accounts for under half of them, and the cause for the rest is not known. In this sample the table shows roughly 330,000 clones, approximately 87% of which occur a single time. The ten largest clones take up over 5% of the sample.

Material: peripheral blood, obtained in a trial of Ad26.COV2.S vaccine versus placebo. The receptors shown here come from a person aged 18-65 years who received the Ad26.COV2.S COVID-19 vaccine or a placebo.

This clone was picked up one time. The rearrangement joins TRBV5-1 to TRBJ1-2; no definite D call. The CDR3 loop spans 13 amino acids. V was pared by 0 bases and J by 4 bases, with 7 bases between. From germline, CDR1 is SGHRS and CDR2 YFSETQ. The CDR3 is CASSLESTYGYTF. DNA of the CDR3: TGCGCCAGCAGCTTGGAGAGCACCTATGGCTACACCTTC.

The DNA of the CDR3 is TGTGCCAGCAGTAGCGGGACAGGCCAAGCTTTCTTT. Translated: CASSSGTGQAFF. V usage is TRBV12-3 or TRBV12-4 and J usage is TRBJ1-1, with 8 nucleotides matching TRBD1. Germline trimming cut 5 bases from V and 9 bases from J; bases unmatched to any gene: 5. CDR3 length equals 12 residues.